This T cell receptor (beta chain) emerged from a study of neurological immune-mediated disorders. General observations from the study: There was no clinical or MRI feature that showed an association with the multiple sclerosis repertoire cluster. Phylogenetic grouping assigned the repertoires of 18 of 34 multiple sclerosis patients to one related-CDR3 cluster, which constitutes a possible signature.

This clonotype has a count of ten or more. Its antigen is unidentified. Stored at -80 C, 2 million PBMCs were the source of the unsorted libraries. With 10-nucleotide random UMIs included, cDNA was synthesized by 5'RACE. From the 5' RACE reads, TCRdb called clonotypes with MiXCR, one entry per CDR3 protein. Here the sample spans about 50,000 distinct CDR3 sequences, roughly 2% being singletons. The CDR3 contains 13 residues. CDR1 is SGHRS and CDR2 is YFSETQ in the germline V gene. Trimming left V 4 bases short and J 3 bases short, with 8 bases between. The chain employs TRBV5-1 and TRBJ2-1; unclear D gene. The receptor was derived from a woman between 35 and 50 years old with multiple sclerosis. Sequencing used PBMCs. The CDR3 DNA sequence: TGCGCCAGCAGCAAGGACGTCTACAATGAGCAGTTCTTC. Encoded protein: CASSKDVYNEQFF.